A single T cell receptor (beta chain) is shown here with its context. Profiling relied on immunoSEQ multiplex PCR, and the TCRdb table lists in-frame clones only, not all of them. The sample records about 40,000 clones, roughly 92% being singletons. In germline, CDR1 is SGHTA, CDR2 FQGNSA. The V and J ends lost 1 base and 7 bases respectively, with 11 bases between them. The CDR3 covers 14 residues. These data come from a study of control samples from healthy donors and cancer patients. This sequence was found in a woman aged 50 to 60 in good health. Sequencing was carried out using blood. The chain uses TRBV7-2 and TRBJ1-5; no clear D gene. The CDR3 region has the DNA TGTGCCAGCAGCTTAGGTCGGTCAGAACAGCCCCAGCATTTT. It specifies CASSLGRSEQPQHF. The full variable domain, its missing parts supplied by reference TRBV7-2 and TRBJ1-5, is GAGVSQSPSNKVTEKGKDVELRCDPISGHTALYWYRQSLGQGLEFLIYFQGNSAPDKSGLPSDRFSAERTGGSVSTLTIQRTQQEDSAVYLCASSLGRSEQPQHFGDGTRLSIL.